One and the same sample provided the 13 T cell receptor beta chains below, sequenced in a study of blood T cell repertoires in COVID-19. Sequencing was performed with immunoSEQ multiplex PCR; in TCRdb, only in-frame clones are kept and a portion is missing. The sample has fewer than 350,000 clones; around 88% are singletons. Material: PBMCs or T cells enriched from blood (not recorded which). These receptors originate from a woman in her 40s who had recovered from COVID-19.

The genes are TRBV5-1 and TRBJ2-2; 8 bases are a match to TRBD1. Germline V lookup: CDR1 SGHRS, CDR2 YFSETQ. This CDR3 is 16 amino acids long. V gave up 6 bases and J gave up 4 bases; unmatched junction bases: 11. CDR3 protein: CASTMFTGGSTGELFF. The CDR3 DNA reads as TGCGCCAGCACAATGTTCACAGGGGGAAGCACCGGGGAGCTGTTTTTT.

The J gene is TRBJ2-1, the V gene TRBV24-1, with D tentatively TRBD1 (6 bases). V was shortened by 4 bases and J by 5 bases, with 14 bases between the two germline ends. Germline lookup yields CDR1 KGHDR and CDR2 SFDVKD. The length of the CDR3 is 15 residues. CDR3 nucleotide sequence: TGTGCCACCAGTGAATCAGGGGAAGCGAACAATGAGCAGTTCTTC. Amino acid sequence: CATSESGEANNEQFF.

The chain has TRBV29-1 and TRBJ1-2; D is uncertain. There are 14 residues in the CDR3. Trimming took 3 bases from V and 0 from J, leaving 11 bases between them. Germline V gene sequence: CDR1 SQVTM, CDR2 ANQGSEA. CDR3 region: CSVESPGTNYGYTF. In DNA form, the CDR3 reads TGCAGCGTTGAGTCCCCGGGAACTAACTATGGCTACACCTTC. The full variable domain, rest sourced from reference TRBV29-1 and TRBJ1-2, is SAVISQKPSRDICQRGTSLTIQCQVDSQVTMMFWYRQQPGQSLTLIATANQGSEATYESGFVIDKFPISRPNLTFSTLTVSNMSPEDSSIYLCSVESPGTNYGYTFGSGTRLTVV.

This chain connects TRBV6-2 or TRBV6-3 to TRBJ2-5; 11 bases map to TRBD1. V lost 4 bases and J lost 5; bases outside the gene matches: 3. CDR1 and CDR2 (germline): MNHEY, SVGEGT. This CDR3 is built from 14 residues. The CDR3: CASSWTGGAETQYF. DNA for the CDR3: TGTGCCAGCAGTTGGACAGGGGGCGCTGAGACCCAGTACTTC.

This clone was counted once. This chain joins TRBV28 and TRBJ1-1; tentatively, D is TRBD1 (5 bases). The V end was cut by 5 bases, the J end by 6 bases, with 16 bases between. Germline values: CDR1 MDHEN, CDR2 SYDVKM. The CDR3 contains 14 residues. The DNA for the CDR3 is TGTGCCAGCAGTGGAGGGGTAGTGACAGCTGAAGCTTTCTTT. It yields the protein CASSGGVVTAEAFF. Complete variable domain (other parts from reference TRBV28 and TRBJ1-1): DVKVTQSSRYLVKRTGEKVFLECVQDMDHENMFWYRQDPGLGLRLIYFSYDVKMKEKGDIPEGYSVSREKKERFSLILESASTNQTSMYLCASSGGVVTAEAFFGQGTRLTVV.

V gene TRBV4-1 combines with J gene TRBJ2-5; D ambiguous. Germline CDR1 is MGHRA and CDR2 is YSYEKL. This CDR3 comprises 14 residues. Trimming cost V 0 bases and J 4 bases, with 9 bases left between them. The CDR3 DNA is TGCGCCAGCAGCCAAGACCATACGGGAGAGACCCAGTACTTC. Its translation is CASSQDHTGETQYF.

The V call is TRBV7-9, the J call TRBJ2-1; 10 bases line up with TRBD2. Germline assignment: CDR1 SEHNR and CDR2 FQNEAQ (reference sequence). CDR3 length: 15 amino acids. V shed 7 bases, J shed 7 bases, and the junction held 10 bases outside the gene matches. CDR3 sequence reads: CASIALAGVSNEQFF. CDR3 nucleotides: TGTGCCAGCATCGCGCTAGCGGGAGTTTCAAATGAGCAGTTCTTC.

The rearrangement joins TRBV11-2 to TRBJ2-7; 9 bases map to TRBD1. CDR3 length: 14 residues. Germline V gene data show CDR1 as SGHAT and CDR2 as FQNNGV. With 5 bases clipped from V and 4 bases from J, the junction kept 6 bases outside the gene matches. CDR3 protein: CASSAGQGRYEQYF. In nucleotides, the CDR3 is TGTGCCAGCAGCGCCGGACAGGGGAGGTACGAGCAGTACTTC.

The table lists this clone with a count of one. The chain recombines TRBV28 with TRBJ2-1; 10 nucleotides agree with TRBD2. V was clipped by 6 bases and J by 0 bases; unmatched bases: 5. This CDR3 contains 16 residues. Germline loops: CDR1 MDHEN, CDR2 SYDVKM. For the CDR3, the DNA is TGTGCCAGCAGCCGGGTAGCGGGAGGCTCCTACAATGAGCAGTTCTTC. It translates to CASSRVAGGSYNEQFF.

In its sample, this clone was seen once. The CDR3 spells CASSLIAGNEQFF. CDR3 in DNA: TGTGCCAGCAGCTTAATTGCGGGGAATGAGCAGTTCTTC. The rearrangement links TRBV7-3 to TRBJ2-1, with a tentative D call TRBD2 (6 bases). Trimming removed 1 base from V and 7 bases from J, with 8 bases in between. Germline CDR1 reads SGHTA; CDR2 reads FQGTGA. CDR3 size: 13 residues.

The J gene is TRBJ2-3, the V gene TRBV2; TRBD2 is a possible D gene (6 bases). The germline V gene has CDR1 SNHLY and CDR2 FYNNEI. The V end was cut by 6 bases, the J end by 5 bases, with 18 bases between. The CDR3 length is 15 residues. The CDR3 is CASSLLASLGDTQYF. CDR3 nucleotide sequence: TGTGCCAGCAGCCTACTAGCTTCATTGGGAGATACGCAGTATTTT. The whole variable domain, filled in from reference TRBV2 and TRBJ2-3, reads EPEVTQTPSHQVTQMGQEVILRCVPISNHLYFYWYRQILGQKVEFLVSFYNNEISEKSEIFDDQFSVERPDGSNFTLKIRSTKLEDSAMYFCASSLLASLGDTQYFGPGTRLTVL.

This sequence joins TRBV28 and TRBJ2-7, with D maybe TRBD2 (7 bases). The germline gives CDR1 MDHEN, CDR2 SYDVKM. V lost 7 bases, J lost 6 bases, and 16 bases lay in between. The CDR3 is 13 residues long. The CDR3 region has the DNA TGTGCCAGCACTCGGGGGGCGCAAGTCGAGCAGTACTTC. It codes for CASTRGAQVEQYF. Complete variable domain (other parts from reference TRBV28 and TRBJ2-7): DVKVTQSSRYLVKRTGEKVFLECVQDMDHENMFWYRQDPGLGLRLIYFSYDVKMKEKGDIPEGYSVSREKKERFSLILESASTNQTSMYLCASTRGAQVEQYFGPGTRLTVT.

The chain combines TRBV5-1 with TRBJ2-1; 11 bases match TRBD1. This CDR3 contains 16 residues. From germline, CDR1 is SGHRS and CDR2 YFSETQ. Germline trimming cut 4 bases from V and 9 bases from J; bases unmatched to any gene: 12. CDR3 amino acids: CASSPITGQGASEQFF. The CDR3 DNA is TGCGCCAGCAGCCCCATCACAGGACAGGGGGCCAGTGAGCAGTTCTTC.